Detailed here is one T cell receptor beta chain. This clonotype is categorized as medium-sized (0.01 to 0.1%). Its cognate antigen has yet to be identified. No base qualities exist here, and no much larger clone lies one base off it. The sample comes from a study of vaccination and CD4 T cells after COVID-19 (dated by TCRdb to the early 2020s). With respect to the entire study: SARS-CoV-2 positivity had been established in the convalescent patients by nasal swab PCR, and mild disease was recorded in roughly 9 of these patients and severe disease in one. Post-vaccine blood samples were taken a median of around 70 days after the second vaccine dose, with a range of roughly 13 to 250 days. Participants received two doses of either the Pfizer-BioNTech BNT162b2 vaccine (n=8) or the Moderna mRNA-1273 vaccine (n=2). In fewer than 12 COVID-19 convalescent patients and a few infection-naive healthy vaccine recipients, researchers compared the spike-specific CD4+ TCR repertoire from before mRNA vaccination with the repertoire from after. As controls, cultures received a CEFX viral epitope pool (the positive control), an HIV-1 Nef peptide pool (the negative control), or no peptide at all. Post-COVID blood samples from convalescent patients were collected a median of around 100 days after diagnosis, with a range of 35 to 161 days. Six males and four females were included in the convalescent cohort, with two Hispanic individuals, seven Caucasians, two Asians and one multiracial person represented. Overlapping spike peptide pools from SARS-CoV-2 and from the common cold coronaviruses HCoV-NL63, HCoV-OC43 and HCoV-229E were used as culture stimuli. Broad study findings and their caveats: Nearly all vaccine-specific clones in convalescent patients (304 of 307) were mono-reactive for SARS-CoV-2 spike rather than cross-reactive with common cold coronaviruses. In convalescent patients, a median approximately 90% of post-vaccine SARS-CoV-2-reactive clones were detected only after vaccination, suggesting vaccine-specific priming. Only a relatively small number of convalescent patients were included in the study, and early timepoints following natural infection were not analyzed. Although the median number of SARS-CoV-2-reactive clonotypes went up from some 23 after infection to some 40 after vaccination, the increase was not significant.

The library was generated by PCR. DNA from cultured CD4+ T cells underwent TCR sequencing with the Oncomine TCR Beta short-read assay at the Johns Hopkins FTIC core. Genomic DNA was extracted from the cultured CD4+ T cells with the QIAamp micro DNA kit. Oncomine TCR Beta libraries made from cultured CD4+ T cells were pooled using unique dual indexes and sequenced on an Illumina iSeq 100. The original pipeline was this. Non-productive sequences were removed, and CDR3s that did not start with C, did not end with F or W, or were shorter than 7 amino acids were discarded. The MANAFEST web application identified antigen-specific clonotypes by comparing peptide-stimulated wells against reference wells and other culture wells. Positive clones required FDR below 0.05, an odds ratio above 5, and productive frequency above 0.1% in at least two of three replicate wells. Cross-reactive clonotypes were defined as significantly expanded in both SARS-CoV-2 spike wells and at least one common cold coronavirus spike condition. CDR3 homology was assessed with Levenshtein distances (stringdist) and unrooted phylogenetic trees (ape) in R version 3.6.1. The public reads were run again by TCRdb, first through fastp at Q25 and then through MiXCR, and only productive beta chains were kept. Each CDR3 protein appears once, grouped with its most common genes and DNA. The V and J calls and clone size come from TCRdb's table, not from the authors' own analysis. Recorded for this sample are 15,000 to 25,000 distinct CDR3 sequences; around 43% of them occurred a single time. The ten largest account for more than 4% of the sample.

In the paper's terms, the treatment or condition label means: approximately nine-day PBMC culture with coronavirus spike peptide pools or control peptides (ViraFEST assay). To expand antigen-specific T cells with peptide pools and then pick out the expanded clonotypes through TCR sequencing, the study relied on the ViraFEST assay. The convalescent patients' positive SARS-CoV-2 PCR tests fell between March and December 2020, which was before the Alpha, Beta and Delta variants emerged in the United States. Each well held some 2 million PBMCs cultured in IMDM containing about 5% human AB serum and approximately 9.4 IU/ml IL-2, with 8.5 to 10 ug/ml peptide pools added. Half of the culture medium was replaced with fresh IL-2-containing medium on days 3 and 7. CD4+ T cells were isolated after less than twelve days of culture through negative selection using the EasySep CD4+ T cell isolation kit. PBMCs were separated from whole blood using Ficoll-Paque Plus gradient centrifugation and then either used fresh or cryopreserved at -140C. Each culture condition was generally run in triplicate wells.

The CDR3 goes from the cysteine to the phenylalanine over 15 residues. Of all the DNA, just the CDR3 is kept, 45 bases in frame from base 1. V is trimmed back by 2 bases and J by 1 base, and the junction contains 4 bases that no gene match accounts for. The germline V gene encodes CDR1 SEHNR and CDR2 FQNEAQ (reference sequence). This specimen consisted of CD4+ T cells from blood, cultured in vitro, obtained before SARS-CoV-2 vaccination. Recombination joined TRBV7-9 with TRBJ1-1; 7 central nucleotides agree with TRBD1. The TCR originated in a human donor who had recovered from COVID-19. The nucleotides are TGTGCCAGCAGCTTACGACAGGGAAAGAACACTGAAGCTTTCTTT. The resulting protein is CASSLRQGKNTEAFF.